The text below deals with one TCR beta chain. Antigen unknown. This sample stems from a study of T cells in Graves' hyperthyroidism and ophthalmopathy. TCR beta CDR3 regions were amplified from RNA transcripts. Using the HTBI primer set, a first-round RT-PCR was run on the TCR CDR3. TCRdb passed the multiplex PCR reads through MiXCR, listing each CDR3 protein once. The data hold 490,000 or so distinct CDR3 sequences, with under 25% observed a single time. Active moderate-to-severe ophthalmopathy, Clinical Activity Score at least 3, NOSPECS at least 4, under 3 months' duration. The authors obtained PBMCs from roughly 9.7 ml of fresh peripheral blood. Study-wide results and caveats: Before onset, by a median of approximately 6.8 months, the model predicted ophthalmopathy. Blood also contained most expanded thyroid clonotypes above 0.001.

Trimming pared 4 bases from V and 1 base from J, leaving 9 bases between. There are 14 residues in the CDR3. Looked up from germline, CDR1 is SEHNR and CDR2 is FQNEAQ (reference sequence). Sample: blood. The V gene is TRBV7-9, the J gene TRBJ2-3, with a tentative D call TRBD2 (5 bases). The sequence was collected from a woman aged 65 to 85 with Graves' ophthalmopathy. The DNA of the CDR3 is TGTGCCAGCAGCTCACTAGGTCGCACAGATACGCAGTATTTT. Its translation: CASSSLGRTDTQYF.